What follows are 7 T cell receptor beta chains derived from one specimen sequenced in a study of blood T cells in healthy people across ages. The use of a sample-barcoded 5' primer and a J-beta primer mix characterized a second PCR of roughly 6 to 11 cycles. TCRdb recomputed calls from the 5' RACE reads with MiXCR, one row per CDR3 protein. The sample holds more than 1 million distinct CDR3 sequences, 40% to 45% seen once. The sample consisted of blood. Receptors were obtained from a woman aged 55-69 years in good health.

This clonotype occurred a few times. The J gene is TRBJ2-7, the V gene TRBV6-6; no clear D. Germline V gene sequence: CDR1 MNHNY, CDR2 SVGAGI (reference sequence). Trimming took off 6 bases at V and 2 bases at J, with 20 bases between the two ends. The CDR3 spans 16 residues. This CDR3 reads CASRSRMGKTPYEQYF. The CDR3 DNA reads as TGTGCCAGCAGATCACGTATGGGGAAAACGCCCTACGAGCAGTACTTC.

This chain uses TRBV19 with TRBJ2-7; D gene uncertain. Germline values: CDR1 LNHDA, CDR2 SQIVND (reference sequence). The CDR3 has 15 amino acids. The V end lost 5 bases, the J end lost 3 bases, and 17 bases lay between the germline ends. The CDR3 DNA is TGTGCCAGTAGTTTAGCACACGGCCAGAACTACGAGCAGTACTTC. This gives the protein CASSLAHGQNYEQYF.

The chain combines TRBV5-4 with TRBJ1-1; D remains ambiguous. CDR1 is SGHNT, CDR2 YYREEE, per germline (reference sequence). Trimming removed 5 bases from V and 3 bases from J, with 11 bases in between. The CDR3 consists of 13 residues. The CDR3 loop is CASSSDEDTEAFF. Here the CDR3 DNA reads TGTGCCAGCAGTTCGGACGAGGACACTGAAGCTTTCTTT.

V is TRBV27 and J is TRBJ2-7; no firm D call. TRBJ2-5 matches the DNA end more closely, so the J call is doubtful. The germline CDR1 and CDR2 sequences are MNHEY and SMNVEV (reference sequence). The CDR3 sequence is 14 residues long. The CDR3 spells CASSPSGPTGTQYF. CDR3 nucleotide sequence: TGTGCCAGCAGTCCATCGGGCCCTACGGGGACCCAGTACTTC.

This clonotype was recorded once. The rearrangement links TRBV10-3 to TRBJ2-5; 8 nucleotides match TRBD1. The CDR3 runs to 13 residues. CDR1 and CDR2 from the germline V gene are ENHRY and SYGVKD. V gave up 4 bases and J gave up 4 bases; unmatched junction bases: 2. The CDR3 DNA reads as TGTGCCATCAGTGGACAGGGGTCAGAGACCCAGTACTTC. Its translation is CAISGQGSETQYF.

The chain joins TRBV5-6 to TRBJ2-2, with TRBD2 matching over 7 bases. CDR1 is SGHDT and CDR2 is YYEEEE in the germline V gene. The V segment lost 3 bases and the J segment 7 bases; nucleotides outside the gene matches: 3. This CDR3 contains 13 residues. CDR3: CASSSGGGGELFF. CDR3 nucleotide sequence: TGTGCCAGCAGCTCCGGCGGGGGCGGGGAGCTGTTTTTT.

J is TRBJ2-5 and V is TRBV7-8; 7 bases are a match to TRBD2. CDR3 length: 14 residues. The junction had 5 bases not matched to a gene; V was cut back by 2 bases and J by 5 bases. The germline V gene has CDR1 SGHVS and CDR2 FQNEAQ. For the CDR3, the DNA is TGTGCCAGCAGCTTAAGGTTTAGCGGGGAGACCCAGTACTTC. The encoded protein is CASSLRFSGETQYF.